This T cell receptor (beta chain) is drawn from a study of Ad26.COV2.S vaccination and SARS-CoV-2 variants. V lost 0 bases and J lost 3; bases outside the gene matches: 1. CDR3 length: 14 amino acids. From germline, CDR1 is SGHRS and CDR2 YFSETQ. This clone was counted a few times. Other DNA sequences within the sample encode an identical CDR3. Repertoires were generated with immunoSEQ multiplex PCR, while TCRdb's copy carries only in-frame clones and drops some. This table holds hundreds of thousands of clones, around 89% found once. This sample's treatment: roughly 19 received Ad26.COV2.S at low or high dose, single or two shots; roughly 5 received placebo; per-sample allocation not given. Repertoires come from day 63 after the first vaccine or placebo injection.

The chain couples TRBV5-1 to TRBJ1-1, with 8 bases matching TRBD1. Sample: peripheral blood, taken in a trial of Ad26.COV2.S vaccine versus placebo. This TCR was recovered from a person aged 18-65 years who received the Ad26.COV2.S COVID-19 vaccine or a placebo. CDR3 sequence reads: CASSLGQGYTEAFF. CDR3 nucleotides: TGCGCCAGCAGCTTGGGACAGGGGTACACTGAAGCTTTCTTT.